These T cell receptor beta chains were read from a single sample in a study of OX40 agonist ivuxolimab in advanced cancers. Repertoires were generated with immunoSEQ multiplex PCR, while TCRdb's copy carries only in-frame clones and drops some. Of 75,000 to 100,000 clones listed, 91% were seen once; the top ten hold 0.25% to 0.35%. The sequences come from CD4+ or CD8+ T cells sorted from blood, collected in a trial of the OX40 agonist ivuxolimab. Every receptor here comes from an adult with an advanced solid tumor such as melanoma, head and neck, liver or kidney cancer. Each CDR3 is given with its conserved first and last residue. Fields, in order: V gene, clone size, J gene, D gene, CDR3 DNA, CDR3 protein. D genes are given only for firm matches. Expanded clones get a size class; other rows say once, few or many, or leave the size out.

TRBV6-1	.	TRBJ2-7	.	TGTGCCAGCAGCCCAGGCCTAATTTACGAGCAGTACTTC	CASSPGLIYEQYF
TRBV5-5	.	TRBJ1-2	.	TGTGTCAGCAGCTTGAGTCCGGGGGCCATAATCTATGGCTACACCTTC	CVSSLSPGAIIYGYTF
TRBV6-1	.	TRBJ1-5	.	TGTGCCAGCAGTGAAGACCAGCCCCAGCATTTT	CASSEDQPQHF
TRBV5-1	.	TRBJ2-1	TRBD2	TGCGCCAGCAGCTTGGACAGCGGGAACTCCTACAATGAGCAGTTCTTC	CASSLDSGNSYNEQFF
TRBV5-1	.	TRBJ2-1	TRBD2	TGCGCCAGCAGCTCGGCGGGGGGGTTCAGCTCCTACAATGAGCAGTTCTTC	CASSSAGGFSSYNEQFF
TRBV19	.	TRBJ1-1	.	TGTGCCAGTAGTATAGATGTACCGGCCTTGGGGAACACTGAAGCTTTCTTT	CASSIDVPALGNTEAFF
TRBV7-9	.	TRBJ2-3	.	TGTGCCAGCAGCCCCGGGACTGTCCAATACACAGATACGCAGTATTTT	CASSPGTVQYTDTQYF
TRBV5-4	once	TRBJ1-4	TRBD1	TGTGCCAGCAGCATTCAGGGGGCCGGGAATGAAAAACTGTTTTTT	CASSIQGAGNEKLFF
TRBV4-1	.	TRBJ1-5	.	TGCGCCAGCAGCTCCGACGTTAGCAATCAGCCCCAGCATTTT	CASSSDVSNQPQHF
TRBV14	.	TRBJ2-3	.	TGTGCCAGCAGCCAAGATACGTTAGCCGGCGGGCAGTATTTT	CASSQDTLAGGQYF
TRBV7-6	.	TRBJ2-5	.	TGTGCCAGCAGCCGAGAAGGGACCCAGTACTTC	CASSREGTQYF
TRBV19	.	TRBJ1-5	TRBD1	TGTGCCAGTAGTATCGGTCAAGGACAGGGGAATCAGCCCCAGCATTTT	CASSIGQGQGNQPQHF
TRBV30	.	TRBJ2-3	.	TGTGCCTGGAGTATAGGGGGCACAGATACGCAGTATTTT	CAWSIGGTDTQYF
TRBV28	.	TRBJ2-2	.	TGTGCCAGTAACCCCGGGACACCGAACACCGGGGAGCTGTTTTTT	CASNPGTPNTGELFF
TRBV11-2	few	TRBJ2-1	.	TGTGCCAGCAGCTTGACCCTCACCCAGTTCTTC	CASSLTLTQFF
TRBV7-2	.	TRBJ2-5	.	TGTGCCAGCAGCTTAGCGGGGGTACTAGAGACCCAGTACTTC	CASSLAGVLETQYF
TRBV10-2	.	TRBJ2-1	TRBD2	TGCGCCAGCAGTGAGCAACTAGCGGCCCTCTCCTACAATGAGCAGTTCTTC	CASSEQLAALSYNEQFF
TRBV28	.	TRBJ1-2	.	TGTGCCAGCAGTTTATCCGGGGGGAACCTGTGGGGCTACACCTTC	CASSLSGGNLWGYTF
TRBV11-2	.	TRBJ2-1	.	TGTGCCAGCAGCTTGAGCTTGCAAAATGAGCAGTTCTTC	CASSLSLQNEQFF
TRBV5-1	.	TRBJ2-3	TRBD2	TGCGCCAGCAGCTTACTAGCGGGGTTAGATACGCAGTATTTT	CASSLLAGLDTQYF
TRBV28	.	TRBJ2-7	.	TGTGCCAGCACCCCGGGGGCAAAAACCTACGAGCAGTACTTC	CASTPGAKTYEQYF
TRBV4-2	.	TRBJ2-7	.	TGTGCCAGCAGCCAAGATGGTAATAGCGGAAGCTACGAGCAGTACTTC	CASSQDGNSGSYEQYF
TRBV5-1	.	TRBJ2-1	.	TGCGCCAGCAGCTTGTACAATGAGCAGTTCTTC	CASSLYNEQFF
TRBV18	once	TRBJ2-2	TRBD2	TGTGCCAGCTCACCCTTAGCGGGAACGAACACCGGGGAGCTGTTTTTT	CASSPLAGTNTGELFF
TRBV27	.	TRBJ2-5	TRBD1	TGTGCCAGCTCCCGGCAGGGGGCTATAGAGACCCAGTACTTC	CASSRQGAIETQYF
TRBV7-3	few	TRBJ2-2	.	TGTGCCAGCAGCTTAAACACGAACACCGGGGAGCTGTTTTTT	CASSLNTNTGELFF
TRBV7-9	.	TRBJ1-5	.	TGTGCCAGCAGCTTAGGAGGTGGACAGCCCCAGCATTTT	CASSLGGGQPQHF
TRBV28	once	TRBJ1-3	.	TGTGCCAGCAGTCCGGGGGGGGCGAGCGGAAACACCATATATTTT	CASSPGGASGNTIYF
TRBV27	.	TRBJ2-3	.	TGTGCCAGCAGTCCATCGATACTAGTTCTGGGCACAGATACGCAGTATTTT	CASSPSILVLGTDTQYF
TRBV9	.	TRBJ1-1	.	TGTGCCAGCAGCCCCCAAGGGAGGAACACTGAAGCTTTCTTT	CASSPQGRNTEAFF
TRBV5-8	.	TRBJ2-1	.	TGTGCCAGCAGCCCCACGCCCCTATCCTACAATGAGCAGTTCTTC	CASSPTPLSYNEQFF
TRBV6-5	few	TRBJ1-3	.	TGTGCCAGCAGGGGTTACGGCTCTGGAAACACCATATATTTT	CASRGYGSGNTIYF
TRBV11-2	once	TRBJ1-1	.	TGTGCCAGCAGCTTAGCGGGGTTCCTTGGAAAAGCTTTCTTT	CASSLAGFLGKAFF
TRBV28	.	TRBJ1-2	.	TGTGCCAGCAGTTCCCCCAGCGGTGGCTACACCTTC	CASSSPSGGYTF
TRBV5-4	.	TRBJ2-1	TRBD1	TGTGCCAGCAGCTTAGACAGGGGACGGGAGCAGTTCTTC	CASSLDRGREQFF
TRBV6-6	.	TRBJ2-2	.	TGTGCCAGCAGTACCGGATGGTCGAACACCGGGGAGCTGTTTTTT	CASSTGWSNTGELFF
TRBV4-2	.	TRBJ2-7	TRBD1	TGTGCCAGCAGCCAAGATAGACAGGGGCCCTACGAGCAGTACTTC	CASSQDRQGPYEQYF
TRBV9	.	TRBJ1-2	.	TGTGCCAGCAGCTCGAGAGGGAGGAATGGCTACACCTTC	CASSSRGRNGYTF
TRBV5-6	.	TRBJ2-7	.	TGTGCCAGCAGCCGGACCGCTAGACTCTACGAGCAGTACTTC	CASSRTARLYEQYF
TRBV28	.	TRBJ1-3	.	TGTGCCAGCAGTCCCATCGATGGGGCTGGAAACACCATATATTTT	CASSPIDGAGNTIYF
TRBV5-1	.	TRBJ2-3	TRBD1	TGCGCCAGCAGTCGGGACAGGCCCACAGATACGCAGTATTTT	CASSRDRPTDTQYF
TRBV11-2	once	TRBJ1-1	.	TGTGCCAGCAGCCTACAGGGTATCATGAACACTGAAGCTTTCTTT	CASSLQGIMNTEAFF
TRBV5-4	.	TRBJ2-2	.	TGTGCCAGCAGCTTGGCCCCAGTTGGCCTGGCGGCCGGGGAGCTGTTTTTT	CASSLAPVGLAAGELFF
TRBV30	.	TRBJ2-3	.	TGTGCCTGGGGGAGGGGGGCAACTAGCACAGATACGCAGTATTTT	CAWGRGATSTDTQYF
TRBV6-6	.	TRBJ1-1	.	TGTGCCAGCAGGCTGGGGGGGCCGGTCACTGAAGCTTTCTTT	CASRLGGPVTEAFF
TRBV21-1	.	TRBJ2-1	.	TGTGCCAGCAGCAAAGGACGCCCCAGCGAAAACAATGAGCAGTTCTTC	CASSKGRPSENNEQFF
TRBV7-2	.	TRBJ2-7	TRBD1	TGTGCCAGCAGCTTGGGACAGGTGGACAAGCAGTACTTC	CASSLGQVDKQYF
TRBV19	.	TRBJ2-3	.	TGTGCCACCAGCAGCGGCCCCCTCAAGGATACGCAGTATTTT	CATSSGPLKDTQYF
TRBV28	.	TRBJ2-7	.	TGTGCCAGCAGTATTGGCCCTAGGCAAGGTGAGCAGTACTTC	CASSIGPRQGEQYF
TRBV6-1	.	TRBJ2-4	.	TGTGCCAGCAGTGAAAACAGGGACGGCCCTAAAAACATTCAGTACTTC	CASSENRDGPKNIQYF
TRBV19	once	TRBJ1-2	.	TGTGCCAGTAGTAAGAACCGACAGAGTAACTATGGCTACACCTTC	CASSKNRQSNYGYTF
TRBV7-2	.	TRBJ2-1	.	TGTGCCAGCAGCTTAGCGGCGGGCGTCTACAATGAGCAGTTCTTC	CASSLAAGVYNEQFF
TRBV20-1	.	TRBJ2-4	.	TGCAGTGCTAGTGACCCTGACATTCAGTACTTC	CSASDPDIQYF
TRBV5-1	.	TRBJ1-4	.	TGCGCCAGCAGTCTCGGCAGGATGGGGGGGAGTGAAAAACTGTTTTTT	CASSLGRMGGSEKLFF
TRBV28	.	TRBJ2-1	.	TGTGCCAGCAGTTCATACGGGGCCGGCGTCCTCGAGCAGTTCTTC	CASSSYGAGVLEQFF
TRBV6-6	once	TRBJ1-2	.	TGTGCCAGCAGTTACTCCCAGGGGAACTATGGCTACACCTTC	CASSYSQGNYGYTF
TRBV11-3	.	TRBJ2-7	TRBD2	TGTGCCAGCAGCGGCATGGGACTAGCGGGAGGGCGTGGATACGAGCAGTACTTC	CASSGMGLAGGRGYEQYF
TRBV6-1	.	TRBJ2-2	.	TGTGCCAGCAGTGATGGGTTGGGACTCATAAACACCGGGGAGCTGTTTTTT	CASSDGLGLINTGELFF
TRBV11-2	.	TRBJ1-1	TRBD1	TGTGCCAGCAGCTCGGACAGGGGGAACACTGAAGCTTTCTTT	CASSSDRGNTEAFF
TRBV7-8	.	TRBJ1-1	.	TGTGCCAGCAGCACCCTTTTAGGTCCGGCGAACACTGAAGCTTTCTTT	CASSTLLGPANTEAFF